This T cell receptor beta chain was recorded in a study of cytomegalovirus exposure and HLA in healthy donors. Study context: For the roughly 400 genotyped donors, about 81% fell within the Caucasian-associated ancestry cluster.

The sample holds a few counts of this clone. The PCR employed 60 Vbeta primers together with 13 Jbeta primers. Source study methods: Approximately 12 million of the 60 million to 90 million unique TCR beta chains counted in a later analysis were shared. Some clones are missing from TCRdb's copy, which holds only in-frame ones; the method was immunoSEQ multiplex PCR. V, J and clone size are those of that table, while D and trimming were read from the DNA. The sample records about 140,000 clones, 75% to 85% being singletons. Sequenced material: PBMCs. This TCR came from a female donor in good health and CMV-seronegative.

The chain's CDR3 is CASSKLADQETQYF. The CDR3 DNA reads as TGTGCCAGCAGCAAACTAGCAGATCAAGAGACCCAGTACTTC. This chain uses TRBV6-5 with TRBJ2-5, with D maybe TRBD2 (6 bases). V lost 6 bases and J 2 bases, leaving 13 bases between the germline ends. The CDR3 runs 14 residues. Germline CDR1 is MNHEY and CDR2 is SVGAGI.